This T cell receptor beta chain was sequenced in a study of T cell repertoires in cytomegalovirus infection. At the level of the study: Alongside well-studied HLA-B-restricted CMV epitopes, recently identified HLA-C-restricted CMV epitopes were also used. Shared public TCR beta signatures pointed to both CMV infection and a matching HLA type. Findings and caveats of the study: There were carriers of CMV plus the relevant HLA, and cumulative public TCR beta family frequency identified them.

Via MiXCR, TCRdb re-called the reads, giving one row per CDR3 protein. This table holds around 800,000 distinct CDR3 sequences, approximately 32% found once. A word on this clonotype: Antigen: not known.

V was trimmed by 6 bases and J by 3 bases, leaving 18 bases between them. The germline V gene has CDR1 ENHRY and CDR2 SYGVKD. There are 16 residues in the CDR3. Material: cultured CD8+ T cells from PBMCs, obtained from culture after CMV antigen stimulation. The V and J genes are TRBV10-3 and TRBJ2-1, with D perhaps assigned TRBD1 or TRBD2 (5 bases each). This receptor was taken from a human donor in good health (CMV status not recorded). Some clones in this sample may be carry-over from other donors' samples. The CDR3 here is CAIRVSRESYYNEQFF. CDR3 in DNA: TGTGCCATCAGAGTGAGCAGGGAGAGCTACTACAATGAGCAGTTCTTC.